This TCR beta chain was obtained from a study of cytomegalovirus exposure and HLA in healthy donors. V lost 2 bases, J lost 6 bases, and 14 bases lay in between. This CDR3 spans 15 amino acids. Per the germline V gene, CDR1 is SGHVS and CDR2 is FQNEAQ. Concerning this clone: Antigen: not known.

The PCR employed 60 Vbeta primers together with 13 Jbeta primers. Generated by immunoSEQ multiplex PCR, the TCRdb table keeps only in-frame clones and is missing some. The sample lists around 100,000 clones, roughly three quarters occurring once. Regarding the study as a whole: Among the CMV-associated chains, three were confirmed in vitro as specific for CMV antigens. The study carried out a later analysis of TCR beta sequences. It associated under 20,000 of them with specific HLA alleles at a false discovery rate of 0.05.

Sequences were obtained from PBMCs. The TCR sequence derives from a female donor in good health and CMV-seropositive. V and J are TRBV7-8 and TRBJ1-5; D is ambiguous. This CDR3 is CASSLHRYSGQPQHF. CDR3 bases: TGTGCCAGCAGCTTACATCGATACAGCGGTCAGCCCCAGCATTTT.